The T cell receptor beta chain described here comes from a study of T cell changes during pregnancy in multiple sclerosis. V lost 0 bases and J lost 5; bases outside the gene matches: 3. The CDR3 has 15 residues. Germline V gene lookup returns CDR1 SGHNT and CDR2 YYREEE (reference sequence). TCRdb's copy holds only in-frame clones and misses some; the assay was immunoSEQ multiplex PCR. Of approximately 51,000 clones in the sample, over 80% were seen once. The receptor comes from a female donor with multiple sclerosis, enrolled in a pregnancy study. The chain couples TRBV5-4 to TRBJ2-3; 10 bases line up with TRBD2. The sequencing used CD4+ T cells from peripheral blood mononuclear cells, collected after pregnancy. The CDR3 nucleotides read TGTGCCAGCAGCTTGGGGGGACTAGCGCTAGATACGCAGTATTTT. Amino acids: CASSLGGLALDTQYF.